This TCR beta chain derives from a study of blood T cell repertoires in COVID-19. Study summary: The samples span acute and convalescent COVID-19 from the United States, Italy and Spain. The analysed material was cDNA or gDNA that came from T cells, B-cell-depleted T cells, or PBMCs.

Per the study methods: Nucleated cell counts were estimated from reference gene primer amplification. The method was immunoSEQ multiplex PCR; TCRdb's version includes in-frame clones alone and lacks a portion of them. The D gene and trimming were derived from the DNA, and the V and J assignments and clone size from that table. This table holds approximately 45,000 clones, more than 85% found once. Losses at the gene ends were 6 bases for V and 5 bases for J; bases not matched to a gene: 6. This CDR3 contains 13 residues. The sequenced sample consisted of peripheral blood. The genes are TRBV12-3 or TRBV12-4 and TRBJ1-2; 7 bases match TRBD1. The clonotype comes from a man between 35 and 55 years old with active COVID-19. This CDR3 is CASSFDRDYGYTF. DNA for the CDR3: TGTGCCAGCAGCTTTGACAGGGATTATGGCTACACCTTC.